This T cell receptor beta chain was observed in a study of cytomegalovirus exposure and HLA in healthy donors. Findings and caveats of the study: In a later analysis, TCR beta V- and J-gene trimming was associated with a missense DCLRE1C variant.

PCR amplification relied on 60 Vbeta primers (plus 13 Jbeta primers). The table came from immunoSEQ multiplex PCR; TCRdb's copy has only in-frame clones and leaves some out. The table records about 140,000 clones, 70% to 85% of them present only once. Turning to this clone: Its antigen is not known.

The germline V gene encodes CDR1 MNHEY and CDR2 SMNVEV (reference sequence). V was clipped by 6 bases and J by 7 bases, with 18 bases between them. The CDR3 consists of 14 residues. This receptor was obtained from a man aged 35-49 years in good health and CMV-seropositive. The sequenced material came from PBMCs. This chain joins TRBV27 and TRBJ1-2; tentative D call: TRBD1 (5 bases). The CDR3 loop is CASSGGWGRGGYTF. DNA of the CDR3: TGTGCCAGCAGCGGTGGGTGGGGGAGGGGTGGCTACACCTTC.